The T cell receptor (beta chain) under discussion was sequenced for a study of shared clonotypes between healthy human individuals. This clone was counted once. This CDR3 comprises 16 residues. The V and J ends lost 5 bases and 4 bases, in that order; junction bases with no gene match: 6. Per the germline V gene, CDR1 is LNHDA and CDR2 is SQIVND (reference sequence). The method was immunoSEQ multiplex PCR; TCRdb's version includes in-frame clones alone and lacks a portion of them. The sample holds about 1 million clones; approximately 70% are singletons and the top ten take nearly 1.5%. The V gene is TRBV19, the J gene TRBJ2-2; 11 bases fit TRBD2. This receptor was identified in a man younger than 30 in good health. What was sequenced was memory CD4+ T cells sorted from blood. Noted subset: CD45RA-negative fraction. The CDR3 here is CASSVQLAGATGELFF. CDR3 in DNA: TGTGCCAGTAGTGTACAACTAGCGGGGGCCACCGGGGAGCTGTTTTTT.